The rows below give T cell receptor beta chains drawn from one sample of a study of blood T cells in healthy people across ages. TCRdb used MiXCR to reprocess the 5' RACE reads, holding one entry per CDR3 protein. The sample records 600,000 to 850,000 distinct CDR3 sequences, just under 25% being singletons. The sample was also linked to a second study, of T cells of mothers and their children.

Sequenced sample: blood. These receptors all come from a boy aged 10-17 years in good health. Both conserved end residues are part of each CDR3. Fields, in order: D gene, J gene, clone size, V gene, CDR3 length, CDR3 protein, CDR3 DNA. The D gene is left open where the match is weak. The size field is filled for only some rows; it gives once, few, many or a size class.

>.|TRBJ2-6|few|TRBV20-1|15
CSARHGSSGANVLTF
TGCAGTGCTAGACACGGAAGCTCTGGGGCCAACGTCCTGACTTTC
>.|TRBJ2-5|.|TRBV7-7|13
CASSLSGAETHYF
TGTGCTAGCAGCTTATCTGGGGCAGAGACCCATTACTTC
>.|TRBJ2-7|.|TRBV10-3|15
CAISESLAFSYEQYF
TGTGCCATCAGTGAATCCCTCGCGTTTTCCTACGAGCAGTACTTC
>.|TRBJ2-1|.|TRBV14|16
CASSQVAGSSYNEQFF
TGTGCCAGCAGCCAAGTTGCGGGTAGCTCCTACAATGAGCAGTTCTTC
>TRBD2|TRBJ2-4|few|TRBV6-6|15
CASSKETSGKNIQYF
TGTGCCAGCAGTAAGGAGACTAGCGGTAAAAACATTCAGTACTTC
>.|TRBJ2-7|.|TRBV11-2|16
CASSLEGLMGSYEQYF
TGTGCCAGCAGCTTAGAAGGACTTATGGGATCCTACGAGCAGTACTTC
>TRBD2|TRBJ2-1|few|TRBV28|18
CASSHGQGLARSYNEQFF
TGTGCCAGCAGTCACGGACAGGGACTAGCGCGTAGCTACAATGAGCAGTTCTTC
>TRBD1|TRBJ1-5|few|TRBV7-2|14
CASSPDRGREPQHF
TGTGCCAGCAGCCCGGACAGGGGGCGGGAGCCCCAGCATTTT
>.|TRBJ1-3|few|TRBV5-5|15
CASSFLLVSGNTIYF
TGTGCCAGCAGCTTTTTACTGGTCTCTGGAAACACCATATATTTT
>TRBD2|TRBJ2-1|.|TRBV9|14
CASSVKGLVDEQFF
TGTGCCAGCAGCGTAAAAGGACTAGTCGATGAGCAGTTCTTC
>.|TRBJ2-4|.|TRBV12-5|18
CASGLAEKTRQAKNIQYF
TGTGCTAGTGGTTTGGCGGAGAAGACACGTCAAGCCAAAAACATTCAGTACTTC
>.|TRBJ1-5|few|TRBV12-3/TRBV12-4|13
CASSFGSRQPQHF
TGTGCCAGCAGTTTTGGGTCCCGGCAGCCCCAGCATTTT
>.|TRBJ2-1|.|TRBV6-1|13
CASRENPPNEQFF
TGTGCCAGCAGGGAAAATCCTCCCAATGAGCAGTTCTTC
>.|TRBJ2-4|few|TRBV28|15
CASSPSGEAKNIQYF
TGTGCCAGCAGCCCAAGTGGGGAAGCCAAAAACATTCAGTACTTC
>TRBD2|TRBJ2-5|.|TRBV7-6|16
CASSRVAGGAQETQYF
TGTGCCAGCAGCCGAGTAGCGGGGGGCGCCCAAGAGACCCAGTACTTC
>.|TRBJ2-7|few|TRBV18|13
CASSPRQAYEQYF
TGTGCCAGCTCACCCCGACAGGCCTACGAGCAGTACTTC
>.|TRBJ2-7|.|TRBV11-2|14
CAGSLAVSVYEQYF
TGTGCCGGCAGCTTAGCGGTCTCAGTTTACGAGCAGTACTTC
>.|TRBJ2-5|few|TRBV5-1|13
CASSMGPKETQYF
TGCGCCAGCAGCATGGGACCGAAAGAGACCCAGTACTTC
>TRBD2|TRBJ2-5|.|TRBV7-3|15
CASSLGGGFIETQYF
TGTGCCAGCAGCTTAGGCGGGGGGTTTATAGAGACCCAGTACTTC
>TRBD2|TRBJ2-1|once|TRBV11-2|20
CASSLWEGGATHLVDNEQFF
TGTGCCAGCAGCTTATGGGAGGGAGGGGCGACCCACTTAGTCGACAATGAGCAGTTCTTC
>.|TRBJ2-1|.|TRBV7-9|14
CASSSDFSYNEQFF
TGTGCCAGCAGCTCCGACTTCTCCTACAATGAGCAGTTCTTC
>TRBD2|TRBJ2-7|.|TRBV20-1|14
CSARSSGGSYEQYF
TGCAGTGCTAGAAGTAGCGGGGGCTCCTACGAGCAGTACTTC
>.|TRBJ2-5|.|TRBV7-8|14
CASSERGDQETQYF
TGTGCCAGCAGCGAGAGGGGCGACCAAGAGACCCAGTACTTC
>.|TRBJ2-5|.|TRBV21-1|20
CASSKEGVVEEPAVMETQYF
TGTGCCAGCAGCAAAGAGGGGGTGGTTGAGGAACCAGCCGTGATGGAGACCCAGTACTTC
>.|TRBJ2-1|few|TRBV6-5|13
CASRLSTYNEQFF
TGTGCCAGCCGACTATCAACCTACAATGAGCAGTTCTTC
>TRBD2|TRBJ2-3|.|TRBV28|15
CASSLVSSGTDTQYF
TGTGCCAGCAGTTTAGTCTCTAGCGGGACAGATACGCAGTATTTT
>TRBD2|TRBJ2-3|few|TRBV12-3/TRBV12-4|17
CASSLAGLAGGSDTQYF
TGTGCCAGCAGTTTAGCGGGACTAGCGGGGGGTTCGGATACGCAGTATTTT
>.|TRBJ2-4|.|TRBV12-3/TRBV12-4|11
CASSIGGDQYF
TGTGCCAGCAGTATAGGAGGGGATCAGTACTTC